This paragraph reports one TCR beta chain. The data are from a study of control samples from healthy donors and cancer patients. Germline V CDR1 and CDR2: SQVTM, ANQGSEA. This CDR3 has 15 residues. Trimming at V came to 0 bases and at J to 5 bases, leaving 9 bases not matched to a gene. Sequenced by immunoSEQ multiplex PCR; TCRdb stores in-frame clones only, minus some. Altogether 130,000 to 150,000 clones are present, approximately 91% being singletons, with the ten largest covering roughly 3.2%. The receptor comes from a man aged 30 to 39 in good health. Sequenced sample: blood. The V gene is TRBV29-1, the J gene TRBJ1-2; TRBD1 aligns across 7 bases. CDR3: CSVEDPRDRIYGYTF. DNA of the CDR3: TGCAGCGTTGAAGACCCCCGGGACAGAATTTATGGCTACACCTTC.